The sample holds one count of the clone carrying this TCR beta chain. The target antigen is unknown. Method: immunoSEQ multiplex PCR; TCRdb's copy keeps in-frame clones and lacks some. The repertoire holds around 100,000 clones, around 72% seen once, with about 2.1% in the top ten. This CDR3 contains 17 residues. Germline V CDR1 and CDR2: SEHNR, FQNEAQ (reference sequence). V shed 5 bases, J shed 5 bases, and the junction held 12 bases outside the gene matches. The source of the sample is a study of fetal regulatory T cell absence and autoimmunity. Whole-study findings and limits: Broadly similar TRB gene family usage was seen in pancreas and cord blood.

V is TRBV7-9 and J is TRBJ1-4, with TRBD1 identical over 9 bases. The sequence was collected from a male donor with IPEX syndrome. The sample was pancreas tissue. CDR3 sequence (DNA): TGTGCCAGCAGCCCCCCCTACCGGGACAGGGAGAATGAAAAACTGTTTTTT. It encodes CASSPPYRDRENEKLFF. Looking up the rest from reference TRBV7-9 and TRBJ1-4 gives the full variable domain: DTGVSQNPRHKITKRGQNVTFRCDPISEHNRLYWYRQTLGQGPEFLTYFQNEAQLEKSRLLSDRFSAERPKGSFSTLEIQRTEQGDSAMYLCASSPPYRDRENEKLFFGSGTQLSVL.